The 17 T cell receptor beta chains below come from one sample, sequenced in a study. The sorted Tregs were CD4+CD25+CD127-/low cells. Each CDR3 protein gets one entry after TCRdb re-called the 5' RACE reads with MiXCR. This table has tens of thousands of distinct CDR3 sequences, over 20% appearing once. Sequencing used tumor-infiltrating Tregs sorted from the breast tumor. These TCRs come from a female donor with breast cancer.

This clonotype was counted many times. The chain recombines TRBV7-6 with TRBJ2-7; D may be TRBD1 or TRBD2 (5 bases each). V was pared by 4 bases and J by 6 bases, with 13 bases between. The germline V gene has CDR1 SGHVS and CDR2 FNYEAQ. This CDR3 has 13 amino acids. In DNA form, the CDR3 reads TGTGCCAGCAGCTCGTTTGAGGGGAGCGAGCAGTACTTC. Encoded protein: CASSSFEGSEQYF.

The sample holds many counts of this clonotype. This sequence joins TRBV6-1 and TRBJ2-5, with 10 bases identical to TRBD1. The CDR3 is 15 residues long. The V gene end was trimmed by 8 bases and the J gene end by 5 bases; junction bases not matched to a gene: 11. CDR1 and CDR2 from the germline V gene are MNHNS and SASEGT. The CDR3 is CASCKETGGWETQYF. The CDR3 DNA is TGTGCCAGCTGCAAGGAGACAGGGGGCTGGGAGACCCAGTACTTC.

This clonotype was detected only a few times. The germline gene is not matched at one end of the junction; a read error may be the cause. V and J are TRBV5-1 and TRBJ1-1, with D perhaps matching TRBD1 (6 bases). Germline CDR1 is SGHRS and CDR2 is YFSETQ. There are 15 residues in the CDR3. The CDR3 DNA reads TGCGCCAGCAGCTGGGGGGGCGTACAGAACACTGGAGCTTTCTTT. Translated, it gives CASSWGGVQNTGAFF.

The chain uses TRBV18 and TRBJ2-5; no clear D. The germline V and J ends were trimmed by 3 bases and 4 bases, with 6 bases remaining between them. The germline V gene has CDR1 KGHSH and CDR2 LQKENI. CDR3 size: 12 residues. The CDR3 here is CASSPDGETQYF. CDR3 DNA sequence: TGTGCCAGCTCACCTGACGGAGAGACCCAGTACTTC.

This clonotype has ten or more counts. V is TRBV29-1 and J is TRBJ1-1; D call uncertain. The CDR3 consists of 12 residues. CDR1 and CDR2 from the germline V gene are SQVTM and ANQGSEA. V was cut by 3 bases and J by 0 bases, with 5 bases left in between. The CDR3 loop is CSVERLNTEAFF. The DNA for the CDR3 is TGCAGCGTTGAGCGCTTGAACACTGAAGCTTTCTTT.

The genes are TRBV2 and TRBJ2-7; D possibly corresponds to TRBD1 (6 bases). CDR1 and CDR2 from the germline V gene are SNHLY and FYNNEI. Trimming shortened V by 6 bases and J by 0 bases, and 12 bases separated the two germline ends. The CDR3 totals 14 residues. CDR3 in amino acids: CASRQDRSSYEQYF. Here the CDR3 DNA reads TGTGCCAGCAGACAGGACAGATCCTCCTACGAGCAGTACTTC.

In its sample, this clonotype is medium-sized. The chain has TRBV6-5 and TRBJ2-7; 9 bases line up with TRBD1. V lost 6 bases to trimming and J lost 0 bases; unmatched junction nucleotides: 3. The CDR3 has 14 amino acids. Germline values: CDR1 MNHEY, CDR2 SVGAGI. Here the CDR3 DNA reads TGTGCCAGCAGGAAGACAGGGGGCTCCTACGAGCAGTACTTC. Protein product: CASRKTGGSYEQYF.

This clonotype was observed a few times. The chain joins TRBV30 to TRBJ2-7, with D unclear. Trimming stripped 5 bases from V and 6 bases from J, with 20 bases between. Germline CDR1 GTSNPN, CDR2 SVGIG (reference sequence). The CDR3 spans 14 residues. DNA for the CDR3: TGTGCCTGGCACCCTTCCCCGCAGTTCGGCGAGCAGTACTTC. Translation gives CAWHPSPQFGEQYF. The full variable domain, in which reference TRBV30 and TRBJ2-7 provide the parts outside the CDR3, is SQTIHQWPATLVQPVGSPLSLECTVEGTSNPNLYWYRQAAGRGLQLLFYSVGIGQISSEVPQNLSASRPQDRQFILSSKKLLLSDSGFYLCAWHPSPQFGEQYFGPGTRLTVT.

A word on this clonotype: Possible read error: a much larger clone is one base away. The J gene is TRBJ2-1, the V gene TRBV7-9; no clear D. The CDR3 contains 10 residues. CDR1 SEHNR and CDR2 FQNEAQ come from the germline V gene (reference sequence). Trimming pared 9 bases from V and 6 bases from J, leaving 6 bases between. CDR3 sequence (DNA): TGTGCCAGGAGCCGCAATGAGCAGTTCTTC. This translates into CARSRNEQFF.

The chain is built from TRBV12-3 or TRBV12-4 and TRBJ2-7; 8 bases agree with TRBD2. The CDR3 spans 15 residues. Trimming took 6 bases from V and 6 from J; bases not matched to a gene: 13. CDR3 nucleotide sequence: TGTGCCAGCAGCTCACCACTCCCTGCGGGAGGCGAGCAGTACTTC. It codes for CASSSPLPAGGEQYF.

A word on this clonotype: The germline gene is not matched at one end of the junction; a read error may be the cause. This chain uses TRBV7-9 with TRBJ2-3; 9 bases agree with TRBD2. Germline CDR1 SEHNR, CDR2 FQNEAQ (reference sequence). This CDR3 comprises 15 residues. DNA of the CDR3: TGTGCCAGCAGCTCAGGTAGCGGGAGCACAGATACGCAGTGTTTT. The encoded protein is CASSSGSGSTDTQCF.

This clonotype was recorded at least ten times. CDR3 sequence reads: CASSRTANTEAFF. The CDR3 bases are TGTGCCAGCAGCCGGACTGCGAACACTGAAGCTTTCTTT. The chain uses TRBV5-6 and TRBJ1-1, with no clear D. This CDR3 has 13 amino acids. Trimming removed 4 bases at V and 1 base at J, with 8 bases between. Looked up from germline, CDR1 is SGHDT and CDR2 is YYEEEE.

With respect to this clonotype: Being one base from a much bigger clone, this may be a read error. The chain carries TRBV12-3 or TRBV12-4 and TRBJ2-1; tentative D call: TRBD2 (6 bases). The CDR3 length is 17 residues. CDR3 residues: CASSTRPPGSIYSEQFF. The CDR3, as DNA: TGTGCCAGCAGTACCCGGCCCCCCGGGAGCATTTACAGTGAGCAGTTCTTC.

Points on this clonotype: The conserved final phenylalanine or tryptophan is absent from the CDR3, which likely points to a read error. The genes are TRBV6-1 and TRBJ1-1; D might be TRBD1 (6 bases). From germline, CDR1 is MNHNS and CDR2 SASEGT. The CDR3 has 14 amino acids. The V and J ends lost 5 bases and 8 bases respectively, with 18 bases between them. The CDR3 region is CASSLGGHWGEAFL. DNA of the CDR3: TGTGCCAGCAGTCTCGGGGGGCATTGGGGAGAAGCTTTCTTA.

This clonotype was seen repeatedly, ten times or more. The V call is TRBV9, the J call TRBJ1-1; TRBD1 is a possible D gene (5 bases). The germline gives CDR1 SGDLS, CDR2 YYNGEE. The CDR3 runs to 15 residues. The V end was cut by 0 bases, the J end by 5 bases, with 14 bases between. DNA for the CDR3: TGTGCCAGCAGCGTAGGGGGGGAATCGGAAACTGAAGCTTTCTTT. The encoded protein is CASSVGGESETEAFF.

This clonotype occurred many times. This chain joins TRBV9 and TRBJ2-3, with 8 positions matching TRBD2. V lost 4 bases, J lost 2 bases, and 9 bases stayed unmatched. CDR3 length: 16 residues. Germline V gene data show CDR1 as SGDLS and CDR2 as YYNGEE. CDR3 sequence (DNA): TGTGCCAGCAGCACTTCGACTAGCGAGATCACAGATACGCAGTATTTT. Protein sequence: CASSTSTSEITDTQYF.

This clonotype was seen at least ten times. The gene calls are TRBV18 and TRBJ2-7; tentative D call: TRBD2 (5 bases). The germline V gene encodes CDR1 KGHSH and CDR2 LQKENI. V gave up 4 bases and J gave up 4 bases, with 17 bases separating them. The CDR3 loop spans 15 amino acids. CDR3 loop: CASSLAGVRAYEQYF. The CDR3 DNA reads TGTGCCAGCTCACTCGCCGGGGTCAGAGCGTACGAGCAGTACTTC.